This TCR beta chain stems from a study of cytomegalovirus exposure and HLA in healthy donors. Study context: A data release that came early held 80 million or so unique TCRs from HLA-typed donors. Findings and limits, study-wide: It was taken for granted in presence/absence analyses that sequencing depth across donors was roughly uniform.

CDR3 length: 13 amino acids. CDR1 and CDR2 from the germline V gene are MRHNA and SNTAGT. Trimming at V came to 4 bases and at J to 10 bases, leaving 3 bases not matched to a gene. Researchers ran the PCR with 60 Vbeta and 13 Jbeta primers. Some clones are missing from TCRdb's copy, which holds only in-frame ones; the method was immunoSEQ multiplex PCR. Among over 120,000 clones, approximately 82% were seen once, and the ten largest hold 1.4% to 1.5%. Remarks on this clone: The target antigen is unknown.

The sequence derives from a man aged 25-45 years in good health and CMV-seropositive. J is TRBJ1-6 and V is TRBV6-4; 8 positions agree with TRBD1. Sequencing was performed on PBMCs. CDR3 sequence reads: CASSVTGGSPLHF. The CDR3, as DNA: TGTGCCAGCAGTGTAACAGGGGGGTCACCCCTCCACTTT.